What follows is one T cell receptor (beta chain) and its context. Its specificity is unknown. The data were produced by immunoSEQ multiplex PCR, yet TCRdb's version contains in-frame clones alone and is incomplete. The data hold some 96,000 clones, with about 93% observed a single time. The time point was: cycle 4 day 1 (C4D1), after less than seven weeks of nivolumab. Each of the patients experienced relapse following autologous stem cell transplantation, and their brentuximab vedotin exposure differed. This specimen comes from a study of PD-1 blockade in classical Hodgkin lymphoma. Study conclusions and caveats: Before treatment, complete responders showed about the same diversity as newly diagnosed patients.

The sample was peripheral blood mononuclear cells (PBMCs), taken before the fourth cycle of nivolumab. The sequence was collected from a human donor with classical Hodgkin lymphoma.

CDR3 in DNA: TGTGCCAGCAGATATCGAGATCCCGGGGAGCTGTTTTTT. Translating it yields CASRYRDPGELFF. This chain joins TRBV7-9 and TRBJ2-2; D gene ambiguous. V dropped 6 bases and J dropped 6 bases, with 11 bases sitting between them. The CDR3 loop spans 13 amino acids. CDR1 is SEHNR and CDR2 is FQNEAQ in the germline V gene (reference sequence).